This T cell receptor beta chain was sequenced during a study of Ad26.COV2.S vaccination and SARS-CoV-2 variants. Overall study: By the intramuscular route, Ad26.COV2.S was given once, or twice 56 days apart.

For this clone: Its antigen is unknown.

The treatment is: roughly 20 received Ad26.COV2.S at low or high dose, single or two shots; 5 received placebo; per-sample allocation not given. Samples came from day 63 after the first vaccine or placebo injection. Clones were sequenced by immunoSEQ multiplex PCR, and TCRdb holds only the in-frame ones, with some missing. The sample consists of over 350,000 clones, roughly nine tenths of them appearing once. This CDR3 contains 14 residues. Looked up from germline, CDR1 is MGHRA and CDR2 is YSYEKL. V was shortened by 1 base and J by 5 bases, with 11 bases between the two germline ends. Whole-study findings and limits: Vaccinees reportedly had broad spike-specific CD8+ and CD4+ T cell responses. Comparable non-spike TCR breadth was observed in vaccine and placebo recipients.

V usage is TRBV4-1 and J usage is TRBJ2-5; D is ambiguous. Source: peripheral blood, taken in a trial of Ad26.COV2.S vaccine versus placebo. The origin of this receptor is a person aged 18-60 years who received the Ad26.COV2.S COVID-19 vaccine or a placebo. The CDR3 protein is CASSQVVSLETQYF. As DNA, the CDR3 is TGCGCCAGCAGCCAAGTTGTCTCGCTGGAGACCCAGTACTTC.